One and the same sample provided the 4 T cell receptor beta chains below, sequenced in a study of OX40 agonist ivuxolimab in advanced cancers. The data were produced by immunoSEQ multiplex PCR, yet TCRdb's version contains in-frame clones alone and is incomplete. The repertoire holds some 130,000 clones, with 90% as singletons. The material sequenced was CD4+ or CD8+ T cells sorted from blood, taken in a trial of the OX40 agonist ivuxolimab. The receptors derive from an adult with an advanced solid tumor such as melanoma, head and neck, liver or kidney cancer.

The genes are TRBV29-1 and TRBJ2-1; D remains ambiguous. V was clipped by 6 bases and J by 9 bases, with 6 bases between them. Germline loops: CDR1 SQVTM, CDR2 ANQGSEA. CDR3 length: 9 amino acids. CDR3 DNA sequence: TGCAGCGTGACTGGTGAGCAGTTCTTC. This translates into CSVTGEQFF.

V and J are TRBV9 and TRBJ2-7; D is tentatively TRBD1 or TRBD2 (5 bases each). V gave up 3 bases and J gave up 1 base, with 17 bases separating them. The CDR3 is made up of 16 amino acids. Germline V gene data show CDR1 as SGDLS and CDR2 as YYNGEE. The CDR3 here is CASSGRPSGPSYEQYF. The DNA of the CDR3 is TGTGCCAGCAGCGGACGGCCCTCGGGACCATCCTACGAGCAGTACTTC.

V usage is TRBV18 and J usage is TRBJ1-1, with a possible D match to TRBD1 (5 bases). With 7 bases removed from V and 1 base from J, the gap between germline ends came to 10 bases. Germline assignment: CDR1 KGHSH and CDR2 LQKENI. The CDR3 sequence is 13 residues long. The CDR3: CASLQAQNTEAFF. In nucleotides, the CDR3 is TGTGCCAGCTTACAGGCCCAGAACACTGAAGCTTTCTTT.

For this clone: Other DNA sequences in the same sample also yield this CDR3. DNA for the CDR3: TGTGCCAGCAGCGCCACTGGACAGGGCCCCTACGAGCAGTACTTC. Protein sequence: CASSATGQGPYEQYF. The chain couples TRBV9 to TRBJ2-7, with 8 nucleotides matching TRBD1. The CDR3 length is 15 residues. Germline CDR1 and CDR2: SGDLS and YYNGEE. V shed 3 bases and J 2 bases; nucleotides not matched to a gene: 7.